These 11 T cell receptor beta chains originate from one sample sequenced in a study of vaccination and CD4 T cells after COVID-19. No antigen is known for these receptors. Documented treatment: approximately 10-day PBMC culture with coronavirus spike peptide pools or control peptides (ViraFEST assay). Sequence data for DNA of cultured CD4+ T cells were generated by the Oncomine TCR Beta short-read assay. From the PCR reads, TCRdb called clonotypes with MiXCR, one entry per CDR3 protein. This sample yields more than 10,000 distinct CDR3 sequences, of which around 20% are seen a single time; around 12% belongs to the top ten. Sequences were derived from CD4+ T cells from blood, cultured in vitro, sampled after SARS-CoV-2 vaccination. Receptors originate from a human donor who had recovered from COVID-19.

This clonotype was picked up a small number of times. J is TRBJ1-1 and V is TRBV19, with D unresolved. Germline CDR1 is LNHDA and CDR2 is SQIVND (reference sequence). This CDR3 contains 13 residues. The germline V and J ends were trimmed by 6 bases and 4 bases, with 12 bases remaining between them. The CDR3 nucleotides are TGTGCCAGTAGCAACAACCGAGGCACTGAAGCTTTCTTT. Translated: CASSNNRGTEAFF.

V gene TRBV28 combines with J gene TRBJ2-7; D assignment may be TRBD1 or TRBD2 (6 bases each). In germline, CDR1 is MDHEN, CDR2 SYDVKM. The CDR3 has 14 amino acids. V was clipped by 6 bases and J by 8 bases, with 20 bases between them. The CDR3 reads CASRRSGGGSQQYF. The CDR3 nucleotides are TGTGCCAGCAGAAGGTCCGGGGGCGGGTCGCAGCAGTACTTC.

In this sample, this clonotype turned up a few times. The chain recombines TRBV20-1 with TRBJ2-7; TRBD1 matches at 7 bases. Losses at the gene ends were 7 bases for V and 2 bases for J; bases not matched to a gene: 14. The germline V gene has CDR1 DFQATT and CDR2 SNEGSKA (reference sequence). CDR3 length equals 15 residues. The CDR3 DNA reads TGCAGTGAAAGTTCCCCCAGGGGGAAAACCTACGAGCAGTACTTC. This codes for CSESSPRGKTYEQYF.

This clonotype was seen more than once but under ten times. The chain combines TRBV4-1 with TRBJ2-1; D uncertain. V was shortened by 3 bases and J by 5 bases, with 11 bases between the two germline ends. The germline gives CDR1 MGHRA, CDR2 YSYEKL. The CDR3 is 14 amino acids. The CDR3 protein is CASSQQQLNNEQFF. In DNA form, the CDR3 reads TGCGCCAGCAGCCAGCAGCAACTCAACAATGAGCAGTTCTTC.

This clonotype showed up just once. The chain uses TRBV4-1 and TRBJ2-1; D gene uncertain. Trimming took 1 base from V and 6 from J, leaving 13 bases between them. Germline V gene sequence: CDR1 MGHRA, CDR2 YSYEKL. The CDR3 extends over 15 amino acids. The CDR3 nucleotides are TGCGCCAGCAGCCAAGTTGCGCGGTCTGGCAATGAGCAGTTCTTC. It codes for CASSQVARSGNEQFF.

This clonotype was picked up a small number of times. DNA for the CDR3: TGTGCCAGCAGTTACGGCACAGGGAATAATTCACCCCTCCACTTT. Translated, it gives CASSYGTGNNSPLHF. The chain is built from TRBV6-5 and TRBJ1-6, with a weak D call TRBD1 (6 bases). Between the trimmed V and J ends, which lost 2 bases and 5 bases, there was a span of 10 bases. In germline, CDR1 is MNHEY, CDR2 SVGAGI. The CDR3 spans 15 residues.

This sequence joins TRBV7-6 and TRBJ2-3, with 9 bases aligning to TRBD1. The germline V gene encodes CDR1 SGHVS and CDR2 FNYEAQ. The length of the CDR3 is 15 residues. V trimming: 10 bases; J trimming: 2 bases; junction bases outside the gene matches: 10. DNA for the CDR3: TGTGCCACGTCCGGGACAGGGCTGTACACAGATACGCAGTATTTT. Translated: CATSGTGLYTDTQYF.

The rearrangement joins TRBV5-5 to TRBJ1-1, with unresolved D. The CDR3 is 16 amino acids. Trimming stripped 0 bases from V and 4 bases from J, with 16 bases between. Germline loops: CDR1 SGHKS, CDR2 YYEKEE (reference sequence). DNA for the CDR3: TGTGCCAGCAGCTTGGTGAATATGGGGTTCGTCACTGAAGCTTTCTTT. It encodes CASSLVNMGFVTEAFF. The entire variable domain, with the rest obtained from reference TRBV5-5 and TRBJ1-1, is as follows: DAGVTQSPTHLIKTRGQQVTLRCSPISGHKSVSWYQQVLGQGPQFIFQYYEKEERGRGNFPDRFSARQFPNYSSELNVNALLLGDSALYLCASSLVNMGFVTEAFFGQGTRLTVV.

The chain carries TRBV12-3 or TRBV12-4 and TRBJ1-1; TRBD1 matches at 9 bases. With V trimmed by 7 bases and J by 2 bases, 5 bases remained unmatched. The CDR3 runs to 14 residues. The CDR3 spells CASKPGQGNTEAFF. The CDR3 DNA is TGTGCCAGCAAACCGGGACAGGGAAACACTGAAGCTTTCTTT.

This clonotype was observed a few times. This chain links TRBV7-8 with TRBJ1-1; D is uncertain. The CDR3 extends over 9 amino acids. Between the trimmed V and J ends, which lost 7 bases and 11 bases, there was a span of 8 bases. Germline V CDR1 and CDR2: SGHVS, FQNEAQ. This chain's CDR3 is CASTEMAFF. Written as DNA, the CDR3 is TGTGCCAGCACCGAAATGGCTTTCTTT.

This clonotype was detected a few times. This chain links TRBV4-2 with TRBJ2-3; 7 bases are a match to TRBD2. Germline assignment: CDR1 LGHNA and CDR2 YNFKEQ. With 0 bases clipped from V and 2 bases from J, the junction kept 8 bases outside the gene matches. The CDR3 extends over 17 amino acids. This CDR3 is CASSQDWLAETTDTQYF. DNA of the CDR3: TGTGCCAGCAGCCAAGATTGGCTAGCGGAGACCACAGATACGCAGTATTTT.